Below are 13 T cell receptor beta chains sequenced from a single sample in a study of blood T cell repertoires in COVID-19. TCRdb keeps only in-frame clones here, not all; method: immunoSEQ multiplex PCR. The sample lists 200,000 to 250,000 clones, around 83% occurring once. The sequenced sample consisted of peripheral blood. These receptors all come from a woman between 45 and 65 years old with COVID-19, enrolled during active disease.

V gene TRBV5-6 combines with J gene TRBJ2-2, with 10 bases lining up with TRBD1. CDR1 is SGHDT and CDR2 is YYEEEE in the germline V gene. The CDR3 has 16 amino acids. Trimming took 6 bases from V and 4 from J; bases not matched to a gene: 9. The CDR3 nucleotides read TGTGCCAGCACACTTCTAAGGACAGGGGGCACCGGGGAGCTGTTTTTT. Its protein product is CASTLLRTGGTGELFF.

The rearrangement joins TRBV9 to TRBJ1-1; D gene unclear. The CDR3 totals 12 residues. Germline lookup yields CDR1 SGDLS and CDR2 YYNGEE. The V end lost 3 bases, the J end lost 1 base, and 4 bases lay between the germline ends. The CDR3 loop is CASSASNTEAFF. DNA for the CDR3: TGTGCCAGCAGCGCCTCGAACACTGAAGCTTTCTTT.

V and J are TRBV27 and TRBJ1-2; 7 bases map to TRBD1. Germline values: CDR1 MNHEY, CDR2 SMNVEV (reference sequence). The V and J ends lost 7 bases and 8 bases, in that order; junction bases with no gene match: 10. The CDR3 extends over 13 amino acids. CDR3 residues: CASTSTLRGGYTF. CDR3 coding DNA: TGTGCCAGCACTTCCACGCTCAGGGGGGGCTACACCTTC.

The sample holds a few counts of this clone. This chain connects TRBV5-1 to TRBJ1-2, with a weak D call TRBD1 (5 bases). Germline assignment: CDR1 SGHRS and CDR2 YFSETQ. The CDR3 covers 12 residues. V was trimmed by 3 bases and J by 5 bases, leaving 8 bases between them. The chain's CDR3 is CASSWGSYGYTF. The CDR3 coding sequence is TGCGCCAGCAGCTGGGGCAGTTATGGCTACACCTTC. Full variable domain (outside the CDR3, taken from reference TRBV5-1 and TRBJ1-2): KAGVTQTPRYLIKTRGQQVTLSCSPISGHRSVSWYQQTPGQGLQFLFEYFSETQRNKGNFPGRFSGRQFSNSRSEMNVSTLELGDSALYLCASSWGSYGYTFGSGTRLTVV.

The chain couples TRBV5-1 to TRBJ1-6, with a tentative D call TRBD1 (6 bases). The V end lost 3 bases, the J end lost 7 bases, and 11 bases lay between the germline ends. The CDR3 runs 14 residues. Germline V gene sequence: CDR1 SGHRS, CDR2 YFSETQ. The CDR3 region has the DNA TGCGCCAGCAGCTGGGGGCCGTCAAATTCACCCCTCCACTTT. Residues: CASSWGPSNSPLHF.

The V call is TRBV27, the J call TRBJ1-2; D is uncertain. V lost 5 bases and J 6 bases, leaving 19 bases between the germline ends. CDR1 MNHEY and CDR2 SMNVEV come from the germline V gene (reference sequence). The CDR3 totals 15 residues. In DNA form, the CDR3 reads TGTGCCAGCAGTCCTCCGGGGAGGAGGGTTGATGGCTACACCTTC. Translating it yields CASSPPGRRVDGYTF.

V usage is TRBV6-6 and J usage is TRBJ1-6; 9 positions match TRBD1. Germline values: CDR1 MNHNY, CDR2 SVGAGI (reference sequence). The CDR3 extends over 16 amino acids. The J segment lost 7 bases and the V segment lost 6 bases, leaving 10 bases of the junction unmatched. CDR3 amino acids: CASRRPGTGPNSPLHF. The CDR3 DNA is TGTGCCAGCAGACGTCCCGGGACAGGGCCCAATTCACCCCTCCACTTT.

The chain has TRBV19 and TRBJ2-7; a weak D match, TRBD1 (6 bases). The CDR3 spans 13 residues. The germline gives CDR1 LNHDA, CDR2 SQIVND (reference sequence). The V end was cut by 4 bases, the J end by 5 bases, with 12 bases between. The CDR3 DNA is TGTGCCAGTAGTACTTTACAGGGTAACGAGCAGTACTTC. This translates into CASSTLQGNEQYF.

This sequence joins TRBV5-8 and TRBJ2-7; 7 bases align to TRBD2. The CDR3 runs 13 residues. Germline lookup yields CDR1 SGHTS and CDR2 YDEGEE. V lost 4 bases, J lost 2 bases, and 3 bases stayed unmatched. CDR3 loop: CASSTGTTYEQYV. CDR3 in DNA: TGTGCCAGCAGCACCGGGACTACCTACGAGCAGTACGTC.

The chain recombines TRBV5-1 with TRBJ1-2; 7 bases line up with TRBD1. Trimming cost V 4 bases and J 8 bases; bases outside gene matches: 14. The CDR3 runs 15 residues. Germline V lookup: CDR1 SGHRS, CDR2 YFSETQ. CDR3 bases: TGCGCCAGCAGCGCGGACAGGCCGCGACTTAGGGGCTACACCTTC. Amino acids: CASSADRPRLRGYTF.

J is TRBJ1-3 and V is TRBV6-5; 7 bases are shared with TRBD1. The germline gives CDR1 MNHEY, CDR2 SVGAGI. The CDR3 is made up of 15 amino acids. V shed 7 bases and J 6 bases; nucleotides not matched to a gene: 12. CDR3 nucleotide sequence: TGTGCCAGCACCGAGGGGCCAGGGGGAAAAAACACCATATATTTT. Translation gives CASTEGPGGKNTIYF.

The rearrangement joins TRBV7-6 to TRBJ1-4; tentative D call: TRBD1 (5 bases). Germline V gene sequence: CDR1 SGHVS, CDR2 FNYEAQ. Trimming took 1 base from V and 5 from J, leaving 14 bases between them. CDR3 length: 16 residues. The CDR3 is CASSLDGRGANEKLFF. The CDR3 DNA follows: TGTGCCAGCAGCTTAGATGGTAGGGGCGCGAATGAAAAACTGTTTTTT.

This clone was seen once. V is TRBV3-1 (or the pseudogene TRBV3-2) and J is TRBJ1-5, with TRBD1 identical over 11 bases. Germline trimming cut 6 bases from V and 7 bases from J; bases unmatched to any gene: 8. The CDR3 consists of 15 residues. Germline V gene lookup returns CDR1 LGHDT and CDR2 YNNKEL (reference sequence). The CDR3, as DNA: TGTGCCAGCAGATTCAGGACAGGGGGCGTACAGCCCCAGCATTTT. This gives the protein CASRFRTGGVQPQHF.